Below, 7 T cell receptor beta chains from the same sample are listed, as sequenced in a study of Ad26.COV2.S vaccination and SARS-CoV-2 variants. Treatment given: around 19 received Ad26.COV2.S at low or high dose, single or two shots; 5 received placebo; per-sample allocation not given. Following the first vaccine or placebo injection, samples were taken on day 63. The protocol was immunoSEQ multiplex PCR, while the TCRdb copy is restricted to in-frame clones and leaves out a portion. The table records 350,000 to 450,000 clones, around 91% of them present only once. The specimen comprised peripheral blood, sampled in a trial of Ad26.COV2.S vaccine versus placebo. These receptors were taken from a person aged 18 to 59 who received the Ad26.COV2.S COVID-19 vaccine or a placebo.

J is TRBJ1-3 and V is TRBV5-1; D gene unclear. CDR3 size: 16 residues. Germline assignment: CDR1 SGHRS and CDR2 YFSETQ. V gave up 0 bases and J gave up 0 bases, with 10 bases separating them. The CDR3 sequence is CASSLVPVTSGNTIYF. The CDR3 bases are TGCGCCAGCAGCTTGGTGCCGGTGACCTCTGGAAACACCATATATTTT.

The chain joins TRBV2 to TRBJ2-3; the D gene is possibly TRBD2 (5 bases). This CDR3 has 15 residues. Trimming pared 8 bases from V and 2 bases from J, leaving 17 bases between. In germline, CDR1 is SNHLY, CDR2 FYNNEI. The CDR3 protein is CASQDEGSLTDTQYF. DNA of the CDR3: TGTGCCAGCCAAGACGAGGGATCCCTCACAGATACGCAGTATTTT.

This clone was observed a handful of times. V usage is TRBV7-9 and J usage is TRBJ2-7, with a tentative D call TRBD1 (6 bases). The CDR3 is made up of 13 amino acids. Trimming left V 1 base short and J 6 bases short, with 10 bases between. CDR1 is SEHNR and CDR2 is FQNEAQ in the germline V gene (reference sequence). The CDR3 DNA sequence: TGTGCCAGCAGCTTAGAACAGGGAGTCGAGCAGTACTTC. This codes for CASSLEQGVEQYF. Combining the CDR3 with reference TRBV7-9 and TRBJ2-7 gives the whole variable domain DTGVSQNPRHKITKRGQNVTFRCDPISEHNRLYWYRQTLGQGPEFLTYFQNEAQLEKSRLLSDRFSAERPKGSFSTLEIQRTEQGDSAMYLCASSLEQGVEQYFGPGTRLTVT.

This clone was detected a few times. The V and J genes are TRBV28 and TRBJ1-3; 9 bases fit TRBD1. Trimming at V came to 8 bases and at J to 0 bases, leaving 5 bases not matched to a gene. The CDR3 sequence is 15 residues long. Germline CDR1 MDHEN, CDR2 SYDVKM. CDR3 loop: CASDRGIGSGNTIYF. The CDR3 DNA sequence: TGTGCCAGCGACAGGGGGATAGGCTCTGGAAACACCATATATTTT.

The chain joins TRBV19 to TRBJ1-2; 9 bases match TRBD1. V trimming: 4 bases; J trimming: 8 bases; junction bases outside the gene matches: 8. There are 14 residues in the CDR3. Germline-derived CDR1 and CDR2 are LNHDA and SQIVND (reference sequence). The CDR3: CASSTTGQGPGYTF. The CDR3, as DNA: TGTGCCAGTAGTACCACGGGACAGGGCCCCGGCTACACCTTC.

The chain has TRBV18 and TRBJ2-7, with unresolved D. V was trimmed by 6 bases and J by 0 bases, leaving 12 bases between them. This CDR3 contains 14 residues. Germline CDR1 KGHSH, CDR2 LQKENI. In nucleotides, the CDR3 is TGTGCCAGCTCCCCCGCTGAGAGCTCCTACGAGCAGTACTTC. Its protein is CASSPAESSYEQYF. Variable domain in full (rest from reference TRBV18 and TRBJ2-7): NAGVMQNPRHLVRRRGQEARLRCSPMKGHSHVYWYRQLPEEGLKFMVYLQKENIIDESGMPKERFSAEFPKEGPSILRIQQVVRGDSAAYFCASSPAESSYEQYFGPGTRLTVT.

V gene TRBV6-5 combines with J gene TRBJ2-1; 7 positions agree with TRBD2. CDR1 is MNHEY and CDR2 is SVGAGI in the germline V gene. CDR3 length: 15 residues. Trimming at V came to 7 bases and at J to 6 bases, leaving 12 bases not matched to a gene. The CDR3 loop is CASTEGGRGSNEQFF. CDR3 bases: TGTGCCAGCACCGAGGGAGGGCGCGGGAGCAATGAGCAGTTCTTC.